The clone carrying this T cell receptor (beta chain) occurred many times. Its specificity is unknown. With 6 bases clipped from V and 3 bases from J, the junction kept 5 bases outside the gene matches. CDR1 and CDR2 (germline): GTSNPN, SVGIG (reference sequence). The CDR3 extends over 13 amino acids. Time point specified: newly diagnosed GD, antithyroid drugs for less than 3 months. Researchers made the TCR library from RNA that was extracted from PBMCs. This sample stems from a study of regulatory T cells in long-lasting Graves disease. On the study more broadly: Graves' patients (newly diagnosed) had been on antithyroid drugs under 3 months.

Points from the study as a whole: Persistent Graves' patients showed less TCR diversity than newly diagnosed patients showed. Newly diagnosed disease favored TRBV20-1 and TRBJ2-1 over persistent disease.

Arm-PCR of CDR3 regions with iRepertoire HTBI primers generated TCR beta libraries. MiXCR, applied by TCRdb to the multiplex PCR reads, yields one record per CDR3 protein. Seen here are 400,000 to 500,000 distinct CDR3 sequences, 16% observed once, and the top ten hold roughly 23%. In addition, the sample was reused for a study of T cells in Graves' hyperthyroidism and ophthalmopathy.

The sequencing used peripheral blood mononuclear cells (PBMCs), collected at new diagnosis, from a patient treated with antithyroid drugs. The source is a woman between 18 and 30 years old with Graves disease. The chain combines TRBV30 with TRBJ2-3, with 8 bases fitting TRBD2. CDR3 sequence (DNA): TGTGCCTGCACCTCGGGAGGGACAGATACGCAGTATTTT. Translation: CACTSGGTDTQYF. The complete variable domain, with remaining parts taken from reference TRBV30 and TRBJ2-3, reads SQTIHQWPATLVQPVGSPLSLECTVEGTSNPNLYWYRQAAGRGLQLLFYSVGIGQISSEVPQNLSASRPQDRQFILSSKKLLLSDSGFYLCACTSGGTDTQYFGPGTRLTVL.